Shown below are 28 T cell receptor beta chains from a single sample sequenced in a study of CD8+CD57+ T cells in acquired aplastic anemia. Profiling of TCR beta VDJ combinations and CDR3 sequences used genomic DNA as template. MiXCR, run by TCRdb on the reads, gives a single entry per CDR3 protein. The sample yields a few hundred thousand distinct CDR3 sequences, roughly 55% seen once. Sequences were obtained from sorted CD4+, CD8+, or CD8+CD57+ T cells (not recorded which) from PBMCs. These receptors were obtained from a human donor in good health.

This clonotype has just one count. The chain carries TRBV19 and TRBJ2-7; D is perhaps TRBD1 (6 bases). The ends were cut back, 6 bases at V and 3 bases at J, with 18 bases in the middle. The CDR3 runs 15 residues. Germline loops: CDR1 LNHDA, CDR2 SQIVND (reference sequence). The CDR3: CASSLGSTGLYEQYF. The CDR3 region has the DNA TGTGCCAGTAGCCTCGGGTCCACAGGGCTCTACGAGCAGTACTTC. Supplemented by reference TRBV19 and TRBJ2-7, the full variable domain reads DGGITQSPKYLFRKEGQNVTLSCEQNLNHDAMYWYRQDPGQGLRLIYYSQIVNDFQKGDIAEGYSVSREKKESFPLTVTSAQKNPTAFYLCASSLGSTGLYEQYFGPGTRLTVT.

The chain couples TRBV5-1 to TRBJ2-5; no reliable D call. Trimming shortened V by 4 bases and J by 5 bases, and 12 bases separated the two germline ends. CDR1 and CDR2 from the germline V gene are SGHRS and YFSETQ. The CDR3 is 13 amino acids. DNA of the CDR3: TGCGCCAGCAGCGTTACCCTAGGGGAGACCCAGTACTTC. This sequence encodes CASSVTLGETQYF.

V usage is TRBV20-1 and J usage is TRBJ2-7; 8 bases map to TRBD1. Trimming removed 7 bases from V and 5 bases from J; junction bases left unmatched: 10. This CDR3 has 13 residues. The V gene's germline CDR1 is DFQATT and CDR2 SNEGSKA (reference sequence). DNA for the CDR3: TGCAGTGAGCCTGTGACAGGGGTAAACGAGCAGTACTTC. It codes for CSEPVTGVNEQYF.

A remark on this clonotype: Because the CDR3 is missing its conserved closing phenylalanine or tryptophan, this is likely a read error. The CDR3 region has the DNA TGTGTCAGTAGTATAGGGGGACAGGGGGCTTGGGATGAGCAGTTCCTC. Protein: CVSSIGGQGAWDEQFL. The chain carries TRBV19 and TRBJ2-1; 12 nucleotides match TRBD1. The CDR3 has 16 amino acids. Germline CDR1 and CDR2: LNHDA and SQIVND (reference sequence).

This rearrangement joins TRBV11-3 to TRBJ1-1; the match to TRBD1 covers 8 bases. V dropped 8 bases and J dropped 3; count of bases not matched to a gene: 11. The CDR3 runs to 15 residues. Germline-derived CDR1 and CDR2 are SGHNT and YENEEA. The CDR3, as DNA: TGTGCCAGCCGGGACAGGCGTCTGGGGGACACTGAAGCTTTCTTT. It encodes CASRDRRLGDTEAFF.

The chain joins TRBV2 to TRBJ1-5, with D uncertain. Between the trimmed V and J ends, which lost 7 bases and 1 base, there was a span of 8 bases. CDR1 and CDR2 (germline): SNHLY, FYNNEI. This CDR3 spans 13 amino acids. CDR3 residues: CASNSESNQPQHF. The CDR3 bases are TGTGCCAGCAATTCGGAAAGCAATCAGCCCCAGCATTTT.

The V call is TRBV10-3, the J call TRBJ2-2; possibly TRBD2 for D (6 bases). V lost 10 bases, J lost 3 bases, and 15 bases lay in between. This CDR3 comprises 14 residues. Germline CDR1 and CDR2: ENHRY and SYGVKD. The CDR3 coding sequence is TGTGCCACCTCGGGACTGGAAGACACCGGGGAGCTGTTTTTT. Amino acids: CATSGLEDTGELFF.

Notes on this clonotype: Mismatch with germline at one junction end may stem from a read error. The rearrangement uses TRBV9 and TRBJ2-7; 8 positions match TRBD1. CDR1 and CDR2 (germline): SGDLS, YYNGEE. The CDR3 is 14 residues long. CDR3 nucleotides: TGCGCCAGCAGCGTACGCACAGGGGGGTACGAGCAGCACTTC. This codes for CASSVRTGGYEQHF.

The chain has TRBV7-6 and TRBJ2-3; the match to TRBD2 covers 9 bases. The CDR3 consists of 18 residues. The trim removed 5 bases at V and 0 bases at J, leaving 12 bases unmatched. Germline-derived CDR1 and CDR2 are SGHVS and FNYEAQ. CDR3 residues: CASSERTSETTSTDTQYF. The DNA of the CDR3 is TGTGCCAGCAGCGAAAGGACTAGCGAGACCACTAGCACAGATACGCAGTATTTT.

V is TRBV29-1 and J is TRBJ2-3; D is uncertain. The ends were cut back, 6 bases at V and 5 bases at J, with 6 bases in the middle. The CDR3 runs to 10 residues. CDR1 is SQVTM, CDR2 ANQGSEA, per germline. CDR3 coding DNA: TGCAGCGTGGTGTTAGATACGCAGTATTTT. Protein sequence: CSVVLDTQYF.

This rearrangement joins TRBV15 to TRBJ1-6, with a possible D match to TRBD1 (6 bases). The CDR3 has 15 residues. Germline CDR1 LNHNV, CDR2 YYDKDF (reference sequence). The V gene lost 0 bases and the J gene lost 11 bases, with 14 bases spanning the gap. The CDR3 loop is CATSREGIGGAPLHF. DNA of the CDR3: TGTGCCACCAGCAGAGAGGGGATAGGGGGGGCACCCCTCCACTTT.

The gene calls are TRBV10-3 and TRBJ1-2; D is perhaps TRBD1 (6 bases). This CDR3 has 14 amino acids. V gave up 10 bases and J gave up 5 bases, with 20 bases separating them. In germline, CDR1 is ENHRY, CDR2 SYGVKD. The CDR3 is CATNRDNPTYGYTF. The CDR3 DNA reads as TGTGCCACGAACCGGGACAACCCGACATATGGCTACACCTTC.

This CDR3 is CASSLEDRGDSPLHF. DNA of the CDR3: TGTGCCAGCAGCTTAGAAGACAGGGGAGACTCACCCCTCCACTTT. The chain links TRBV7-6 to TRBJ1-6, with 8 bases matching TRBD1. This CDR3 spans 15 amino acids. V dropped 1 base and J dropped 10; count of bases not matched to a gene: 6. Germline CDR1 and CDR2: SGHVS and FNYEAQ.

V gene TRBV10-3 combines with J gene TRBJ1-2; the D is unclear. Per the germline V gene, CDR1 is ENHRY and CDR2 is SYGVKD. The CDR3 is 14 residues long. Trimming shortened V by 3 bases and J by 4 bases, and 12 bases separated the two germline ends. This chain's CDR3 is CAISDRQVGYGYTF. In DNA, the CDR3 is TGTGCCATCAGTGATCGACAAGTGGGCTATGGCTACACCTTC.

This clonotype was detected ten times or more. The chain has TRBV7-6 and TRBJ1-5, with D unclear. CDR3 length: 15 amino acids. Per the germline V gene, CDR1 is SGHVS and CDR2 is FNYEAQ. V was shortened by 1 base and J by 9 bases, with 16 bases between the two germline ends. CDR3: CASSLGPGLGGPQHF. The DNA for the CDR3 is TGTGCCAGCAGCTTAGGACCCGGACTCGGCGGGCCCCAGCATTTT. The full variable domain, completed using reference TRBV7-6 and TRBJ1-5, is GAGVSQSPRYKVTKRGQDVALRCDPISGHVSLYWYRQALGQGPEFLTYFNYEAQQDKSGLPNDRFSAERPEGSISTLTIQRTEQRDSAMYRCASSLGPGLGGPQHFGDGTRLSIL.

This clonotype was seen many times. The V gene is TRBV20-1, the J gene TRBJ2-7; D uncertain. CDR1 is DFQATT, CDR2 SNEGSKA, per germline (reference sequence). The CDR3 is made up of 12 amino acids. V was trimmed by 4 bases and J by 2 bases, leaving 9 bases between them. Here the CDR3 DNA reads TGCAGTGCTACAGAAGGCACCTACGAGCAGTACTTC. Its protein product is CSATEGTYEQYF.

V and J are TRBV7-3 and TRBJ2-1, with a possible D match to TRBD2 (6 bases). The CDR3 contains 13 residues. Trimming left V 7 bases short and J 3 bases short, with 10 bases between. Germline CDR1 and CDR2: SGHTA and FQGTGA. The chain's CDR3 is CASTSADYNEQFF. CDR3 sequence (DNA): TGTGCCAGCACTAGCGCGGACTACAATGAGCAGTTCTTC.

This clonotype was seen a single time. The J gene is TRBJ1-2, the V gene TRBV19; possible D gene TRBD1, 5 bases. Between the trimmed V and J ends, which lost 3 bases and 7 bases, there was a span of 21 bases. Per germline, CDR1 LNHDA and CDR2 SQIVND (reference sequence). The CDR3 spans 16 residues. In DNA, the CDR3 is TGTGCCAGTAGTATTCCTTCATTTCCAGGGTCCAGTGGCTACACCTTC. It is translated as CASSIPSFPGSSGYTF.

In regard to this clonotype: One end of the junction fails to match germline, which may point to a read error. In nucleotides, the CDR3 is TGTGCCAGCAGTCCCTCGGGACTCCTGTCTGGCTACACCTTC. Protein product: CASSPSGLLSGYTF. The V call is TRBV5-1, the J call TRBJ1-2; tentative D call: TRBD1 (5 bases). Germline values: CDR1 SGHRS, CDR2 YFSETQ. The length of the CDR3 is 14 residues.

The rearrangement uses TRBV25-1 and TRBJ2-3; 8 positions match TRBD2. J lost 6 bases, V lost 5 bases, and 19 bases had no gene match. This CDR3 is built from 18 residues. CDR1 MGHDK and CDR2 SYGVNS come from the germline V gene. As DNA, the CDR3 is TGTGCCAGCAGTCCGCGGTGGGGGGTACCGGGAGGGGCGGATACGCAGTATTTT. It yields the protein CASSPRWGVPGGADTQYF.

J is TRBJ1-1 and V is TRBV2; 10 bases align to TRBD1. The trim removed 7 bases at V and 11 bases at J, leaving 13 bases unmatched. Germline assignment: CDR1 SNHLY and CDR2 FYNNEI. The CDR3 spans 14 residues. The CDR3 loop reads CASKRGQGLRDAFF. CDR3 nucleotide sequence: TGTGCCAGCAAAAGGGGACAGGGGCTCAGAGATGCTTTCTTT.

The rearrangement joins TRBV11-2 to TRBJ2-7; tentative D call: TRBD1 (5 bases). CDR3 size: 13 residues. V was cut by 5 bases and J by 1 base, with 9 bases left in between. Germline loops: CDR1 SGHAT, CDR2 FQNNGV. CDR3 nucleotide sequence: TGTGCCAGCAGCGCCCGGACATCCTACGAGCAGTACTTC. Encoded protein: CASSARTSYEQYF.

The V call is TRBV12-5, the J call TRBJ2-7; D call uncertain. V was cut by 6 bases and J by 9 bases, with 15 bases left in between. Germline V lookup: CDR1 LGHNT, CDR2 FRNRAP. The CDR3 has 12 residues. The DNA for the CDR3 is TGTGCTAGTGGCCTTGGTCACCGTGGGCAGTACTTC. Translation: CASGLGHRGQYF.

The V gene is TRBV5-1, the J gene TRBJ2-3; 7 nucleotides align to TRBD1. The CDR3 contains 15 residues. V shed 0 bases and J 2 bases; nucleotides not matched to a gene: 3. CDR1 and CDR2 (germline): SGHRS, YFSETQ. CDR3 nucleotide sequence: TGCGCCAGCAGCTTGGGCAGGGGGTTCACAGATACGCAGTATTTT. This translates into CASSLGRGFTDTQYF. Full variable domain (outside the CDR3, taken from reference TRBV5-1 and TRBJ2-3): KAGVTQTPRYLIKTRGQQVTLSCSPISGHRSVSWYQQTPGQGLQFLFEYFSETQRNKGNFPGRFSGRQFSNSRSEMNVSTLELGDSALYLCASSLGRGFTDTQYFGPGTRLTVL.

This clonotype was seen more than once but under ten times. The chain combines TRBV7-8 with TRBJ1-5; D possibly corresponds to TRBD1 (5 bases). V gave up 5 bases and J gave up 0 bases, with 11 bases separating them. This CDR3 has 15 amino acids. Germline assignment: CDR1 SGHVS and CDR2 FQNEAQ. CDR3 bases: TGTGCCAGCAGCGACAGCTCATATAGCAATCAGCCCCAGCATTTT. Residues: CASSDSSYSNQPQHF.

This chain joins TRBV29-1 and TRBJ2-5; TRBD2 is a possible D gene (5 bases). Germline V gene data show CDR1 as SQVTM and CDR2 as ANQGSEA. The V end lost 1 base, the J end lost 5 bases, and 11 bases lay between the germline ends. The CDR3 runs to 13 residues. CDR3 region: CSVEAYQRETQYF. DNA for the CDR3: TGCAGCGTTGAAGCTTACCAGCGGGAGACCCAGTACTTC.

The rearrangement joins TRBV10-2 to TRBJ1-4; D perhaps matches TRBD1 (6 bases). The CDR3 has 15 residues. V was clipped by 3 bases and J by 11 bases, with 19 bases between them. Germline CDR1 and CDR2: WSHSY and SAAADI. CDR3 DNA: TGCGCCAGCAGTGATAAGGGGGGAACCTTGGAGAAACTGTTTTTT. It yields the protein CASSDKGGTLEKLFF.

This clonotype came up many times. This chain connects TRBV11-2 to TRBJ2-7; D may be TRBD2 (6 bases). V was pared by 1 base and J by 4 bases, with 14 bases between. Germline CDR1 SGHAT, CDR2 FQNNGV. CDR3 length: 15 residues. The CDR3 is CASSLVAGRGYEQYF. Here the CDR3 DNA reads TGTGCCAGCAGCTTAGTTGCAGGCCGGGGGTACGAGCAGTACTTC.